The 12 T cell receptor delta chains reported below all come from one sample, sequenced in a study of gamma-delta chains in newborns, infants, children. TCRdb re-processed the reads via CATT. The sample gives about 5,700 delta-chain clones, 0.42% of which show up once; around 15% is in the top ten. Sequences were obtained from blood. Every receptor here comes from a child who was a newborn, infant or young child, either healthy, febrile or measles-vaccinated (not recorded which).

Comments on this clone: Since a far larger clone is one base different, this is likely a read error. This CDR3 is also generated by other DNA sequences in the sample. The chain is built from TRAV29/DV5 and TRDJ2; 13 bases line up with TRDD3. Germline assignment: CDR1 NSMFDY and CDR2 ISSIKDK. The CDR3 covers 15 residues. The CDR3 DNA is TGTGCGGCTACTGGGGGATACGCTTTGACAGCACAACTCTTCTTT. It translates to CAATGGYALTAQLFF.

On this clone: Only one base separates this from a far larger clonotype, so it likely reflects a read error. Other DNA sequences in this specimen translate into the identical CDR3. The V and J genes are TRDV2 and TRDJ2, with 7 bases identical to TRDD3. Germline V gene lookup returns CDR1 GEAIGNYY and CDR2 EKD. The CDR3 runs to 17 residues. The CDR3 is CACDPLGAPLLTAQLFF. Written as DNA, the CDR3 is TGTGCCTGTGACCCCCTGGGGGCCCCACTTTTGACAGCGCAACTCTTCTTT.

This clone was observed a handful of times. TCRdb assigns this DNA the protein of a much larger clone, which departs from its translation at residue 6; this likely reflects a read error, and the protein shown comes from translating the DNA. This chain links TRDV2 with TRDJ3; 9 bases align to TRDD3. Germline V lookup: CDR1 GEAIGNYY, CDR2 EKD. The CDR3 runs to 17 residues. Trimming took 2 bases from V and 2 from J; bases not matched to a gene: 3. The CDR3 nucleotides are TGTGCCTGTGACAAAATGGGGGATACCTGGGACACCCGACAGATGTTTTTC. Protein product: CACDKMGDTWDTRQMFF.

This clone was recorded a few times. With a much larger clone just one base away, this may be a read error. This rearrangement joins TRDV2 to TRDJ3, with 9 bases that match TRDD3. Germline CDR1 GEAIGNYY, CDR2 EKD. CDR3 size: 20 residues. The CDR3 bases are TGTGCCTGTGGCACCGTTCTGGGGATACGCAGCTCATGGGACACCCGACAGATGTTTTTC. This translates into CACGTVLGIRSSWDTRQMFF.

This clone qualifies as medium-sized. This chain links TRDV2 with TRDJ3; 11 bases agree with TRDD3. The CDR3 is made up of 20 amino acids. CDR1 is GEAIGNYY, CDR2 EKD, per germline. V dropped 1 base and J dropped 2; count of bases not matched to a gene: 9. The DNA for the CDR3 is TGTGCCTGTGACACACTCTCCGCTGGGGGATACCCCTGGGACACCCGACAGATGTTTTTC. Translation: CACDTLSAGGYPWDTRQMFF.

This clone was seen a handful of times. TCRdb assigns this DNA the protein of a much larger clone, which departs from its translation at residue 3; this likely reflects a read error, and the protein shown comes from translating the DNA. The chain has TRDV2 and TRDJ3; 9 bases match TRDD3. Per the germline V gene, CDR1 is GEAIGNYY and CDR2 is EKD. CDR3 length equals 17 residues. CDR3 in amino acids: CARDTWGMTWDTRQMFF. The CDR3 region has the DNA TGTGCCCGTGACACCTGGGGGATGACCTGGGACACCCGACAGATGTTTTTC.

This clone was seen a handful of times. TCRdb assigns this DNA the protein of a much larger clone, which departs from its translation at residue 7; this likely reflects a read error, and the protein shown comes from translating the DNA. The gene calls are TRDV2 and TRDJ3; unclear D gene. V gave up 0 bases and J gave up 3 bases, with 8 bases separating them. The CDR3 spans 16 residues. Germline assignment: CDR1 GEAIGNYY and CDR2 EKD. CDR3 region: CACDTWEIWDTRQMFF. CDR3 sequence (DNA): TGTGCCTGTGACACCTGGGAGATCTGGGACACCCGACAGATGTTTTTC.

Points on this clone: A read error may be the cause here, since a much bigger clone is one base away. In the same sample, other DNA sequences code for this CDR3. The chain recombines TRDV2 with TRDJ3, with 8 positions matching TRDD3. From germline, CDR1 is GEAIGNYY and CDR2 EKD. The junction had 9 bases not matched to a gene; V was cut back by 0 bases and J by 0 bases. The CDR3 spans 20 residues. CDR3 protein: CACDTITGGPSSWDTRQMFF. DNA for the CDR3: TGTGCCTGTGACACCATAACTGGGGGGCCAAGCTCCTGGGACACCCGACAGATGTTTTTC.

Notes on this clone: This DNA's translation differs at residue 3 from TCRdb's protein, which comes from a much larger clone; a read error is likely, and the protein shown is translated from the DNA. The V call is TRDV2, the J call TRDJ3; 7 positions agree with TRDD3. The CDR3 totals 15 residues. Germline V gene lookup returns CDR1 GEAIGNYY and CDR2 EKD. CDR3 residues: CARDTVQGDTRQMFF. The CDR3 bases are TGTGCCCGTGACACCGTCCAGGGGGATACCCGACAGATGTTTTTC.

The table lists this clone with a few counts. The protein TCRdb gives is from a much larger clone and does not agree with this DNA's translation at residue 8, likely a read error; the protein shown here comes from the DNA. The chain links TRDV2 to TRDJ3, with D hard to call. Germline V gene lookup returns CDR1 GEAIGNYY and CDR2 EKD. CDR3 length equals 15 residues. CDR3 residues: CACDTGSRDTRQMFF. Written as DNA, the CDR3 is TGTGCCTGTGACACTGGCTCCCGGGACACCCGACAGATGTTTTTC.

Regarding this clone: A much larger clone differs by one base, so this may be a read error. In nucleotides, the CDR3 is TGTGCCTGTGACCCCCACGTACTGGGGGATACGCTTCTCTCCACCCGACAGATGTTTTTC. Translating it yields CACDPHVLGDTLLSTRQMFF. The chain couples TRDV2 to TRDJ3; TRDD3 agrees at 13 bases. The CDR3 is 20 residues long. The V gene's germline CDR1 is GEAIGNYY and CDR2 EKD. V lost 3 bases, J lost 9 bases, and 16 bases stayed unmatched.

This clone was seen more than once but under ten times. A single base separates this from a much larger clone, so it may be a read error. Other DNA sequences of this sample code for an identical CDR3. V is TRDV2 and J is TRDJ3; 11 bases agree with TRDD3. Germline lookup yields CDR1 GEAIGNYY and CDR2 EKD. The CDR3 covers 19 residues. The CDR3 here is CACDSVAGGYTWDTRQMFF. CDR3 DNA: TGCGCCTGTGACTCAGTAGCTGGGGGATACACCTGGGACACCCGACAGATGTTTTTC.